The source of this TCR beta chain is a study of T cells in Graves' hyperthyroidism and ophthalmopathy. Study summary: Peripheral blood was obtained at initial diagnosis, preceding any treatment.

Amplification of TCR beta CDR3 regions used RNA as the template. With the HTBI primer set, the TCR CDR3 went through a first round of RT-PCR. Each CDR3 protein is one row after TCRdb ran MiXCR on the multiplex PCR reads. The sample includes about 720,000 distinct CDR3 sequences, around 19% of them seen just once. Cells are PBMCs isolated from about 10 ml of fresh blood. This clonotype was counted a few times. V lost 1 base to trimming and J lost 4 bases, with 10 bases between them. CDR1 is SGHDN, CDR2 FVKESK, per germline. CDR3 length equals 14 residues. Sequencing input: blood. The sequence was collected from a woman aged 50 to 65 with Graves' hyperthyroidism that later progressed to Graves' ophthalmopathy. The chain combines TRBV14 with TRBJ1-1; D is undetermined. CDR3 sequence: CASSQGGLSTEAFF. CDR3 coding DNA: TGTGCCAGCAGCCAAGGAGGGTTGAGCACTGAAGCTTTCTTT.